The 9 T cell receptor beta chains given below trace back to one sample, sequenced in a study of technical replicates of blood from a handful of donors. Libraries were prepared by immunoSEQ multiplex PCR; TCRdb keeps only in-frame clonotypes and omits some of them. The sample contains tens of thousands of clones, around nine tenths of which appear only once. Sequencing was done on a sample of T cells isolated from PBMCs. Every receptor here comes from a human donor in good health.

The V and J genes are TRBV25-1 and TRBJ1-4, with D unclear. Germline loops: CDR1 MGHDK, CDR2 SYGVNS. The CDR3 sequence is 11 residues long. The CDR3 loop is CVVEGNEKLFF. The CDR3 nucleotides read TGTGTTGTAGAGGGAAATGAAAAACTGTTTTTT.

Here the CDR3 DNA reads TGTGCCAGCACCCTAAAGGGACAGGGGGAAGGCAATCAGCCCCAGCATTTT. Translated, it gives CASTLKGQGEGNQPQHF. The gene calls are TRBV9 and TRBJ1-5; 11 positions match TRBD1. V lost 6 bases and J lost 2; bases outside the gene matches: 10. CDR1 is SGDLS and CDR2 is YYNGEE in the germline V gene. The CDR3 contains 17 residues.

The CDR3 nucleotides are TGTGCCAGCAGTTCCTATCCCCCGGCTAGCGGGAGGAGAACAGATACGCAGTATTTT. This codes for CASSSYPPASGRRTDTQYF. The J gene is TRBJ2-3, the V gene TRBV27; 11 bases match TRBD2. The V segment lost 4 bases and the J segment 3 bases; nucleotides outside the gene matches: 15. CDR1 and CDR2 from the germline V gene are MNHEY and SMNVEV (reference sequence). The CDR3 totals 19 residues.

The gene calls are TRBV30 and TRBJ2-3; TRBD2 might be the D (6 bases). The CDR3 totals 14 residues. With 1 base removed from V and 6 bases from J, the gap between germline ends came to 14 bases. Germline V gene lookup returns CDR1 GTSNPN and CDR2 SVGIG (reference sequence). CDR3 DNA sequence: TGTGCCTGGAGTGCCCTTGGGGGACTTGATACGCAGTATTTT. As protein: CAWSALGGLDTQYF. The full variable domain, rest sourced from reference TRBV30 and TRBJ2-3, is SQTIHQWPATLVQPVGSPLSLECTVEGTSNPNLYWYRQAAGRGLQLLFYSVGIGQISSEVPQNLSASRPQDRQFILSSKKLLLSDSGFYLCAWSALGGLDTQYFGPGTRLTVL.

The rearrangement joins TRBV11-3 to TRBJ2-1, with D perhaps TRBD1 (5 bases). V lost 4 bases and J lost 0, with 22 bases in between. The germline gives CDR1 SGHNT, CDR2 YENEEA. The CDR3 contains 19 residues. The DNA of the CDR3 is TGTGCCAGCAGCTCCATCTCGAGCGACAGACCCTTCTCCTACAATGAGCAGTTCTTC. Translated, it gives CASSSISSDRPFSYNEQFF.

The V and J genes are TRBV27 and TRBJ2-7, with a tentative D call TRBD1 (5 bases). Germline CDR1 reads MNHEY; CDR2 reads SMNVEV (reference sequence). V lost 5 bases and J lost 4, with 12 bases in between. CDR3 length: 13 residues. CDR3 bases: TGTGCCAGCAGTCAGGGTGCGTCGTACGAGCAGTACTTC. Its translation: CASSQGASYEQYF.

This clone was observed a single time. The chain employs TRBV27 and TRBJ1-1; 8 bases match TRBD1. CDR1 is MNHEY and CDR2 is SMNVEV in the germline V gene (reference sequence). There are 13 residues in the CDR3. After removal of 7 bases from V and 10 bases from J, the junction contained 11 bases not matched to a gene. CDR3 nucleotide sequence: TGTGCCAGCAAAACCTCAGGGGGCGGGGGAGCTTTCTTT. Its translation is CASKTSGGGGAFF.

V gene TRBV6-1 combines with J gene TRBJ2-5; the D gene is possibly TRBD2 (5 bases). V was clipped by 4 bases and J by 2 bases, with 14 bases between them. The germline V gene encodes CDR1 MNHNS and CDR2 SASEGT. The CDR3 spans 15 residues. DNA of the CDR3: TGTGCCAGCAGTGCTGCCGGACTGACACAAGAGACCCAGTACTTC. It encodes CASSAAGLTQETQYF.

The J gene is TRBJ2-7, the V gene TRBV14; 12 bases match TRBD2. Trimming took 4 bases from V and 3 from J; bases not matched to a gene: 4. Germline loops: CDR1 SGHDN, CDR2 FVKESK. The CDR3 consists of 15 residues. The CDR3 DNA reads TGTGCCAGCAGCCCTGGACTAGCGGGGCTCTACGAGCAGTACTTC. This translates into CASSPGLAGLYEQYF.